The clone carrying this TCR beta chain was found many times. What it recognizes is unknown. Patients affected by ophthalmopathy presented a Clinical Activity Score of at least 3, a NOSPECS grade of at least 4, and disease duration below 3 months. Clinical symptoms, serum thyroxine, TRAb, thyroid ultrasound and orbital computed tomography informed diagnoses. The investigators amplified TCR beta CDR3 regions from RNA transcripts. The study used the HTBI primer set for a first-round RT-PCR of the TCR CDR3. TCRdb fed the multiplex PCR reads into MiXCR, producing one record per CDR3 protein. The data contain about 610,000 distinct CDR3 sequences, around 16% of them singletons. This entry comes from a study of T cells in Graves' hyperthyroidism and ophthalmopathy. Overall study findings and caveats: Most thyroid clonotypes with frequency above 0.001 were detected in blood.

The TCR sequence derives from a woman in her 40s with Graves' ophthalmopathy. Input material: blood.

CDR3 DNA: TGTGCCAGCAGGGGGGGACTAGCGGGAGGGCCAGGAAACATTCAGTACTTC. Amino acids: CASRGGLAGGPGNIQYF. This rearrangement joins TRBV28 to TRBJ2-4; TRBD2 matches at 16 bases. CDR1 and CDR2 from the germline V gene are MDHEN and SYDVKM. This CDR3 region has 17 residues. V shed 6 bases, J shed 6 bases, and the junction held 8 bases outside the gene matches.